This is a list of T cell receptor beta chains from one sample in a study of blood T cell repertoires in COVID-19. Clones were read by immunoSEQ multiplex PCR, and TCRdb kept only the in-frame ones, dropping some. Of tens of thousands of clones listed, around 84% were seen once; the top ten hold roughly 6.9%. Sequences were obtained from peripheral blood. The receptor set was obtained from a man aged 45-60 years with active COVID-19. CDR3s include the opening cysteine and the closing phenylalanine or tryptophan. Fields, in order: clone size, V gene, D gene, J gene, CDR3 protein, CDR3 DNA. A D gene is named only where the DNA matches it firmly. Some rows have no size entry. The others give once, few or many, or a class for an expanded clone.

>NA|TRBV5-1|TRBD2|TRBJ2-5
CASSRQGLAGKPNQETQYF
TGCGCCAGCAGCCGTCAAGGACTAGCGGGAAAGCCTAACCAAGAGACCCAGTACTTC
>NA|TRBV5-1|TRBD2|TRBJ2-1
CASSLVPSGVNNEQFF
TGCGCCAGCAGCTTGGTCCCTAGCGGGGTGAACAATGAGCAGTTCTTC
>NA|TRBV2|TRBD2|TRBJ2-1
CASSGGLHSTEQFF
TGTGCCTCTTCGGGAGGACTACACTCTACTGAGCAGTTCTTC
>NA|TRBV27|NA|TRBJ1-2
CASSPGFEGRGGLMDYGYTF
TGTGCCAGCAGTCCCGGGTTTGAGGGCAGGGGAGGGCTGATGGACTATGGCTACACCTTC
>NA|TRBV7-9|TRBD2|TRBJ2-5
CASTRTSGDQETQYF
TGTGCCAGCACCAGGACTAGCGGGGACCAAGAGACCCAGTACTTC
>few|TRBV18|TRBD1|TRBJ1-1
CASSPDRVNTEAFF
TGTGCCAGCTCACCGGACAGGGTGAACACTGAAGCTTTCTTT
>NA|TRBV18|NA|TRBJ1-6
CASSPQSQGNSPLHF
TGTGCCAGCTCACCACAGTCACAGGGAAATTCACCCCTCCACTTT
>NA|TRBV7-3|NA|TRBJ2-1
CASSLMGPPRNNEQFF
TGTGCCAGCAGCTTAATGGGGCCGCCCCGGAACAATGAGCAGTTCTTC
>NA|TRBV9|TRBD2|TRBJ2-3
CASSVAPLAGGEDTQYF
TGTGCCAGCAGCGTAGCTCCGCTAGCGGGGGGAGAAGATACGCAGTATTTT
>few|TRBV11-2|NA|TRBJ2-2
CASSPGPGELFF
TGTGCCAGCAGCCCAGGGCCCGGGGAGCTGTTTTTT
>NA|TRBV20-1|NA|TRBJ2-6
CSASPGVAGANVLTF
TGCAGTGCTAGTCCGGGGGTTGCTGGGGCCAACGTCCTGACTTTC
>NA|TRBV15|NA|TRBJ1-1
CATSRSRSIHGMNTEAFF
TGTGCCACCAGCCGGAGCCGGTCAATCCATGGCATGAACACTGAAGCTTTCTTT
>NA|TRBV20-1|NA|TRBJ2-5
CSARLETQYF
TGCAGTGCTAGACTAGAGACCCAGTACTTC
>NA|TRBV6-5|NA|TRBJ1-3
CASLRQVYSGNTIYF
TGTGCCAGCCTCAGACAGGTGTACTCTGGAAACACCATATATTTT
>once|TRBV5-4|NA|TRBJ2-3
CASSQRQGTDTQYF
TGTGCCAGCAGCCAGAGACAGGGCACAGATACGCAGTATTTT
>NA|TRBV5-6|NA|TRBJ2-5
CASSLVGGMGQETQYF
TGTGCCAGCAGCTTGGTGGGGGGTATGGGGCAAGAGACCCAGTACTTC
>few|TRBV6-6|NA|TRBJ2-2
CASSYYRTANTGELFF
TGTGCCAGCAGTTACTATAGGACAGCGAACACCGGGGAGCTGTTTTTT
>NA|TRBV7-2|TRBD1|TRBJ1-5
CASSLVQGVNQPQHF
TGTGCCAGCAGCTTAGTACAGGGGGTCAATCAGCCCCAGCATTTT
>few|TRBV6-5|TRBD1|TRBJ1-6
CASLTPGQQTSPLHF
TGTGCCAGCTTAACCCCGGGACAGCAAACTTCACCCCTCCACTTT
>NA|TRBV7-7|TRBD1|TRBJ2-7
CASSAGTGPLGEQYF
TGTGCCAGCAGCGCCGGGACAGGGCCCCTCGGCGAGCAGTACTTC
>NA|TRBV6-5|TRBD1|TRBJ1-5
CASRRDREGGQPQHF
TGTGCCAGCAGGAGGGACAGGGAAGGAGGTCAGCCCCAGCATTTT
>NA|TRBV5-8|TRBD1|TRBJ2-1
CASTSYRGANEQFF
TGTGCCAGCACCTCGTACAGGGGCGCAAATGAGCAGTTCTTC
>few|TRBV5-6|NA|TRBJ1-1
CASSLVTRGTEAFF
TGTGCCAGCAGCTTGGTGACCCGGGGCACTGAAGCTTTCTTT